The 26 T cell receptor beta chains given below trace back to one sample, sequenced in a study of T cell changes during pregnancy in multiple sclerosis (dated by TCRdb to the late 2010s). The library was prepared using the immunoSEQ multiplex PCR assay. The source is immuneACCESS, and TCRdb retained only in-frame sequences with V and J called. Part of the clones is not carried over; for the studies checked, unresolved V genes explain less than half of this, and the remainder is unexplained. The sample table contains 50,000 to 60,000 clones; only one count was recorded for approximately 90% of them. Over 0.5% of the sample rests with the top ten. The sample consisted of CD4+ T cells from peripheral blood mononuclear cells, taken in the first trimester of pregnancy. Source of these receptors: a female donor with multiple sclerosis, enrolled in a pregnancy study.

The chain carries TRBV19 and TRBJ2-1, with D possibly TRBD2 on 6 matching bases. Per germline, CDR1 LNHDA and CDR2 SQIVND (reference sequence). CDR3 size: 17 residues. V dropped 6 bases and J dropped 3 bases, with 21 bases sitting between them. The CDR3 region is CASRKEGLRGDYNEQFF. The CDR3 nucleotides are TGTGCCAGTAGAAAGGAGGGACTCAGAGGGGACTACAATGAGCAGTTCTTC. Based on the CDR3 plus reference TRBV19 and TRBJ2-1, the full variable domain is DGGITQSPKYLFRKEGQNVTLSCEQNLNHDAMYWYRQDPGQGLRLIYYSQIVNDFQKGDIAEGYSVSREKKESFPLTVTSAQKNPTAFYLCASRKEGLRGDYNEQFFGPGTRLTVL.

This chain links TRBV6-5 with TRBJ2-7; possible D gene TRBD2, 5 bases. Germline V gene sequence: CDR1 MNHEY, CDR2 SVGAGI. The CDR3 runs to 14 residues. V lost 2 bases and J 0 bases, leaving 8 bases between the germline ends. CDR3 amino acids: CASSYEGGSYEQYF. CDR3 sequence (DNA): TGTGCCAGCAGTTACGAGGGCGGCTCCTACGAGCAGTACTTC.

The chain recombines TRBV7-3 with TRBJ2-6; possible D gene TRBD1, 5 bases. The ends were cut back, 5 bases at V and 3 bases at J, with 11 bases in the middle. CDR3 length: 15 residues. Germline CDR1 is SGHTA and CDR2 is FQGTGA. Here the CDR3 DNA reads TGTGCCAGCAGCGAGCAGGGCTTTGGGGCCAACGTCCTGACTTTC. This translates into CASSEQGFGANVLTF. Using reference TRBV7-3 and TRBJ2-6 for the parts outside the CDR3, the full variable domain is GAGVSQTPSNKVTEKGKYVELRCDPISGHTALYWYRQSLGQGPEFLIYFQGTGAADDSGLPNDRFFAVRPEGSVSTLKIQRTERGDSAVYLCASSEQGFGANVLTFGAGSRLTVL.

This chain joins TRBV5-6 and TRBJ1-3; 7 positions match TRBD1. V dropped 4 bases and J dropped 4; count of bases not matched to a gene: 14. In germline, CDR1 is SGHDT, CDR2 YYEEEE. The CDR3 covers 17 residues. The CDR3 loop reads CASSPVGTGTEGNTIYF. CDR3 bases: TGTGCCAGCAGCCCCGTAGGTACCGGGACAGAAGGAAACACCATATATTTT. Using reference TRBV5-6 and TRBJ1-3 for the parts outside the CDR3, the full variable domain is DAGVTQSPTHLIKTRGQQVTLRCSPKSGHDTVSWYQQALGQGPQFIFQYYEEEERQRGNFPDRFSGHQFPNYSSELNVNALLLGDSALYLCASSPVGTGTEGNTIYFGEGSWLTVV.

V and J are TRBV30 and TRBJ1-4; D call uncertain. The CDR3 contains 15 residues. V was trimmed by 2 bases and J by 8 bases, leaving 18 bases between them. Germline loops: CDR1 GTSNPN, CDR2 SVGIG (reference sequence). DNA for the CDR3: TGTGCCTGGAGTTCTGCCCCCGGGATGAACGAAAAACTGTTTTTT. Translating it yields CAWSSAPGMNEKLFF.

This chain connects TRBV27 to TRBJ2-2; D gene uncertain. This CDR3 region has 14 residues. Per germline, CDR1 MNHEY and CDR2 SMNVEV (reference sequence). Trimming shortened V by 5 bases and J by 3 bases, and 10 bases separated the two germline ends. In DNA, the CDR3 is TGTGCCAGCAGTATCCAGGTCTACACCGGGGAGCTGTTTTTT. It translates to CASSIQVYTGELFF.

This sequence joins TRBV6-9 and TRBJ2-5; the D gene is possibly TRBD1 (5 bases). CDR1 and CDR2 from the germline V gene are MNHGY and SVAAGI. V was pared by 6 bases and J by 4 bases, with 27 bases between. This CDR3 spans 18 amino acids. The CDR3 sequence is CASSPTYRDSDERETQYF. The DNA of the CDR3 is TGTGCCAGCAGCCCTACATACCGCGACAGCGACGAGAGAGAGACCCAGTACTTC.

The CDR3 loop is CASSGGNSPLHF. In DNA form, the CDR3 reads TGTGCCAGCTCGGGGGGGAATTCACCCCTCCACTTT. V usage is TRBV13 and J usage is TRBJ1-6, with D possibly being TRBD1 (5 bases). Trimming removed 8 bases at V and 7 bases at J, with 9 bases between. CDR1 is PRHDT and CDR2 is FYEKMQ in the germline V gene (reference sequence). CDR3 length: 12 residues.

This clone was seen once. The V gene is TRBV5-4, the J gene TRBJ2-1, with D tentatively TRBD1 (5 bases). This CDR3 spans 16 amino acids. The germline V gene encodes CDR1 SGHNT and CDR2 YYREEE (reference sequence). Trimming cost V 0 bases and J 2 bases, with 12 bases left between them. The CDR3 loop reads CASSLAWTSTYNEQFF. Written as DNA, the CDR3 is TGTGCCAGCAGCTTGGCCTGGACATCCACCTACAATGAGCAGTTCTTC.

CDR3 amino acids: CASSTKAGTSNIQYF. The CDR3 DNA sequence: TGTGCCAGCTCAACCAAGGCGGGAACTAGCAACATTCAGTACTTC. This chain links TRBV18 with TRBJ2-4; the D gene is possibly TRBD2 (6 bases). Trimming removed 5 bases from V and 7 bases from J, with 18 bases in between. The V gene's germline CDR1 is KGHSH and CDR2 LQKENI. The CDR3 is 15 amino acids. Based on the CDR3 plus reference TRBV18 and TRBJ2-4, the full variable domain is NAGVMQNPRHLVRRRGQEARLRCSPMKGHSHVYWYRQLPEEGLKFMVYLQKENIIDESGMPKERFSAEFPKEGPSILRIQQVVRGDSAAYFCASSTKAGTSNIQYFGAGTRLSVL.

The genes are TRBV19 and TRBJ2-2, with TRBD2 matching over 14 bases. The CDR3 contains 15 residues. V shed 6 bases and J 8 bases; nucleotides not matched to a gene: 5. The germline V gene has CDR1 LNHDA and CDR2 SQIVND (reference sequence). CDR3 in DNA: TGTGCCAGTAGAACCGGGACTAGCGGGAGTGGGGAGCTGTTTTTT. Its protein product is CASRTGTSGSGELFF.

CDR3 coding DNA: TGTGCCAGCAGTCGACAGGTGGGTGAAGCTTTCTTT. Its translation: CASSRQVGEAFF. This rearrangement joins TRBV27 to TRBJ1-1; D perhaps matches TRBD1 (6 bases). V was trimmed by 5 bases and J by 7 bases, leaving 11 bases between them. The CDR3 sequence is 12 residues long. The germline V gene has CDR1 MNHEY and CDR2 SMNVEV (reference sequence).

The chain carries TRBV4-2 and TRBJ2-5; perhaps TRBD1 as D (6 bases). Looked up from germline, CDR1 is LGHNA and CDR2 is YNFKEQ. The CDR3 runs 13 residues. V was cut by 5 bases and J by 3 bases, with 10 bases left in between. This CDR3 is CASSAYREETQYF. The DNA for the CDR3 is TGTGCCAGCAGCGCCTACAGGGAAGAGACCCAGTACTTC.

In this sample, this clone turned up once. The J gene is TRBJ2-2, the V gene TRBV27, with D possibly matching TRBD1 (5 bases). Trimming shortened V by 1 base and J by 3 bases, and 18 bases separated the two germline ends. The CDR3 is 18 residues long. Per the germline V gene, CDR1 is MNHEY and CDR2 is SMNVEV (reference sequence). CDR3 in amino acids: CASSLFIQVVGDTGELFF. CDR3 nucleotides: TGTGCCAGCAGTTTATTTATCCAGGTGGTAGGGGACACCGGGGAGCTGTTTTTT.

The J gene is TRBJ2-1, the V gene TRBV11-1; TRBD2 aligns across 8 bases. Germline V gene lookup returns CDR1 SGHAT and CDR2 FQDESV (reference sequence). CDR3 length equals 14 residues. Trimming at V came to 4 bases and at J to 6 bases, leaving 5 bases not matched to a gene. CDR3 DNA: TGTGCCAGCAGCTCCGGGACTAGGGGCAATGAGCAGTTCTTC. Translated: CASSSGTRGNEQFF.

This chain connects TRBV28 to TRBJ1-2; 7 nucleotides match TRBD1. Germline assignment: CDR1 MDHEN and CDR2 SYDVKM. This CDR3 comprises 14 residues. J was trimmed by 3 bases and V by 8 bases; bases with no gene match: 9. In DNA form, the CDR3 reads TGTGCCAGCGGCACAGGGGCGACTTACTATGGCTACACCTTC. It yields the protein CASGTGATYYGYTF.

V and J are TRBV7-8 and TRBJ2-7; TRBD1 aligns across 7 bases. Losses at the gene ends were 1 base for V and 3 bases for J; bases not matched to a gene: 6. The CDR3 runs to 15 residues. Germline loops: CDR1 SGHVS, CDR2 FQNEAQ. For the CDR3, the DNA is TGTGCCAGCAGCTTAGATACAGGGGCCAACTACGAGCAGTACTTC. It is translated as CASSLDTGANYEQYF.

This clone has only a few counts. This chain links TRBV4-1 with TRBJ2-1; the match to TRBD1 covers 8 bases. V lost 4 bases to trimming and J lost 4 bases; unmatched junction nucleotides: 6. The CDR3 sequence is 15 residues long. CDR1 and CDR2 from the germline V gene are MGHRA and YSYEKL. The CDR3 region has the DNA TGCGCCAGCAGCCCCTGGACAGGGACTTACAATGAGCAGTTCTTC. Amino acids: CASSPWTGTYNEQFF.

This rearrangement joins TRBV6-6 to TRBJ1-5, with TRBD1 as a possible D gene (6 bases). The V gene lost 0 bases and the J gene lost 3 bases, with 9 bases spanning the gap. The germline CDR1 and CDR2 sequences are MNHNY and SVGAGI (reference sequence). There are 15 residues in the CDR3. The CDR3 is CASSYSTGFNQPQHF. In DNA form, the CDR3 reads TGTGCCAGCAGTTACTCGACAGGTTTCAATCAGCCCCAGCATTTT.

V usage is TRBV11-2 and J usage is TRBJ2-7; 10 bases map to TRBD2. CDR1 is SGHAT and CDR2 is FQNNGV in the germline V gene. With V trimmed by 5 bases and J by 1 base, 11 bases remained unmatched. The CDR3 is 17 residues long. The CDR3 spells CASSLASWTSGSYEQYF. In DNA, the CDR3 is TGTGCCAGCAGCCTAGCTTCCTGGACTAGCGGTTCCTACGAGCAGTACTTC.

This clone was seen a single time. The chain uses TRBV19 and TRBJ2-4; perhaps TRBD1 as D (6 bases). The CDR3 is made up of 17 amino acids. Germline assignment: CDR1 LNHDA and CDR2 SQIVND (reference sequence). Trimming shortened V by 3 bases and J by 1 base, and 16 bases separated the two germline ends. The CDR3 is CASSINGRGNAKNIQYF. CDR3 in DNA: TGTGCCAGTAGTATCAATGGCAGGGGAAATGCCAAAAACATTCAGTACTTC.

The CDR3 spells CASSLGGQGGTEAFF. CDR3 coding DNA: TGTGCCAGCAGCTTAGGGGGACAGGGAGGTACTGAAGCTTTCTTT. The chain has TRBV7-2 and TRBJ1-1, with 9 bases that match TRBD1. V dropped 1 base and J dropped 5; count of bases not matched to a gene: 5. There are 15 residues in the CDR3. Germline CDR1 is SGHTA and CDR2 is FQGNSA.

The genes are TRBV27 and TRBJ1-6; 9 bases fit TRBD1. V dropped 5 bases and J dropped 6; count of bases not matched to a gene: 8. CDR1 is MNHEY and CDR2 is SMNVEV in the germline V gene (reference sequence). This CDR3 is built from 16 residues. This CDR3 is CASSPRDRASNSPLHF. As DNA, the CDR3 is TGTGCCAGCAGTCCGAGGGACAGGGCGAGTAATTCACCCCTCCACTTT.

The V and J genes are TRBV6-5 and TRBJ1-6, with D uncertain. CDR1 is MNHEY and CDR2 is SVGAGI in the germline V gene. V lost 5 bases, J lost 5 bases, and 13 bases lay in between. There are 15 residues in the CDR3. The CDR3 here is CASSRPGLNNSPLHF. DNA for the CDR3: TGTGCCAGCAGTAGACCAGGCCTAAATAATTCACCCCTCCACTTT.

V is TRBV28 and J is TRBJ1-4, with D uncertain. V lost 2 bases and J lost 10, with 8 bases in between. Per the germline V gene, CDR1 is MDHEN and CDR2 is SYDVKM. The CDR3 extends over 12 amino acids. The DNA of the CDR3 is TGTGCCAGCAGTTTACCTCTCGGAAAACTGTTTTTT. It translates to CASSLPLGKLFF.

The chain joins TRBV5-4 to TRBJ2-5; tentative D call: TRBD2 (6 bases). The germline gives CDR1 SGHNT, CDR2 YYREEE (reference sequence). This CDR3 contains 14 residues. Trimming left V 4 bases short and J 2 bases short, with 12 bases between. The CDR3 nucleotides read TGTGCCAGCAGCGCGGGACTCCGGCAAGAGACCCAGTACTTC. This translates into CASSAGLRQETQYF.